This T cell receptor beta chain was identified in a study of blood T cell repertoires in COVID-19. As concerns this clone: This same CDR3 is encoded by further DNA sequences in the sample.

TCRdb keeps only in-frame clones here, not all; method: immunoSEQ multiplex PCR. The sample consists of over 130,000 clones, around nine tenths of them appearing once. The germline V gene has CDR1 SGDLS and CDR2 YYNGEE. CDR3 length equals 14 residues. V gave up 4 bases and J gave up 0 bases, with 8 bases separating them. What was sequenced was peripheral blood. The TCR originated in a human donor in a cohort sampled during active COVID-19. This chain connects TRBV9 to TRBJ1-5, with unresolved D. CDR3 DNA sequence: TGTGCCAGCAGCCTAACAGATAGCAATCAGCCCCAGCATTTT. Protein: CASSLTDSNQPQHF.